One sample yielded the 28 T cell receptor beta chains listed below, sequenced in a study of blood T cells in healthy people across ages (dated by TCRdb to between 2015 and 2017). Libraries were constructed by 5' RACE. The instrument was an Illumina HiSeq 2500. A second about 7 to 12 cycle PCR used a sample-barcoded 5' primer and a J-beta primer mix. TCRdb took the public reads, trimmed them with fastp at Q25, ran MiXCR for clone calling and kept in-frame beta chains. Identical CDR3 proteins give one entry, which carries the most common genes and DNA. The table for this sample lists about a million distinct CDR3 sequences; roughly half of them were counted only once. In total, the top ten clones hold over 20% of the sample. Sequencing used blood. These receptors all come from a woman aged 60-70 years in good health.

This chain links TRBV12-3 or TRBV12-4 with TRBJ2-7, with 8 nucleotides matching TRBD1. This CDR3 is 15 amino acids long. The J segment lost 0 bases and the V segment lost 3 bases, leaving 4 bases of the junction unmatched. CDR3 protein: CASSFATGGSYEQYF. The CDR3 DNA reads TGTGCCAGCAGTTTCGCTACAGGGGGCTCCTACGAGCAGTACTTC.

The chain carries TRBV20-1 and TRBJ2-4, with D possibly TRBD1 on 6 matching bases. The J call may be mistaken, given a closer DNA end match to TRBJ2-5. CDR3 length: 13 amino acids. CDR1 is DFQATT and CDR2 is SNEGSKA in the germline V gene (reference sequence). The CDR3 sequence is CSALRQVGETQYF. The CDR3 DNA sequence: TGCAGTGCGTTAAGACAGGTCGGAGAGACCCAGTACTTC.

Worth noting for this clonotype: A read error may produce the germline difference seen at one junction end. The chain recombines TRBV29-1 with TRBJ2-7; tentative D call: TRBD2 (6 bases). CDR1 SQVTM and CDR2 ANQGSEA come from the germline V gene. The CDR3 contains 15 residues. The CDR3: CSVAGLRGRAYEQYF. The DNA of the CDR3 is TGCAGCGTCGCCGGACTACGGGGCCGGGCCTACGAACAGTACTTC.

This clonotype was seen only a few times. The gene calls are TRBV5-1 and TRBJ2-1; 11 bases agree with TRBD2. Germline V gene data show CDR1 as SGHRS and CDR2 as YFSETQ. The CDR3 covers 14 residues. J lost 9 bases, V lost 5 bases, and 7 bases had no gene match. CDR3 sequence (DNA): TGCGCCAGCAGAACTAGCGGGAGTGAGTTTGAGCAGTTCTTC. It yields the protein CASRTSGSEFEQFF.

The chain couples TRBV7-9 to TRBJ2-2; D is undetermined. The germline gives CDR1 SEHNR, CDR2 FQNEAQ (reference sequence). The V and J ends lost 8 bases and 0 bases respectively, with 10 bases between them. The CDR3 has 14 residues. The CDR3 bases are TGTGCCAGCGGGTCCCCCGCGAACACCGGGGAGCTGTTTTTT. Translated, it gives CASGSPANTGELFF.

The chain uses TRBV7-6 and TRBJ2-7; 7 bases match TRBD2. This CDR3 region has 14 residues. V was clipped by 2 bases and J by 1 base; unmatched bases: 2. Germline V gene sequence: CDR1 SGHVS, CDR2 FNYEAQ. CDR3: CASSLISGSYEQYF. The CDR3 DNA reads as TGTGCCAGCAGCTTAATTAGCGGGTCCTACGAGCAGTACTTC.

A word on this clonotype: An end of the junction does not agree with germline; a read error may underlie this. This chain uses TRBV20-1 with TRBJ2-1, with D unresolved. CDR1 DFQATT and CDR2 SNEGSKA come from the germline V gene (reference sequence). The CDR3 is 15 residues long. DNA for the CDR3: TGCAGTGCTGGAGACCTGAGAATTTCCTACAATGAGCAGTTCTTC. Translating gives CSAGDLRISYNEQFF.

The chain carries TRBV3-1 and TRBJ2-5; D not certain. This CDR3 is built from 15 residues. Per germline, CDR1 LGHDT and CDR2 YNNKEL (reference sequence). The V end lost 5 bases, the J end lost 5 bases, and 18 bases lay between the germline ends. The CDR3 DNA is TGTGCCAGCAGCGGCTTGATGGCCCGAGGCGAGACCCAGTACTTC. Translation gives CASSGLMARGETQYF.

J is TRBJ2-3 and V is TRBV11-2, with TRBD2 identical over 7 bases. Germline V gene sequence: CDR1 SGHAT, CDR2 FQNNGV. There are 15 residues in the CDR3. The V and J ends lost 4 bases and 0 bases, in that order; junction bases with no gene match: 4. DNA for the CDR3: TGTGCCAGCAGCTCTAGCGGAGTTAGCACAGATACGCAGTATTTT. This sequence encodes CASSSSGVSTDTQYF.

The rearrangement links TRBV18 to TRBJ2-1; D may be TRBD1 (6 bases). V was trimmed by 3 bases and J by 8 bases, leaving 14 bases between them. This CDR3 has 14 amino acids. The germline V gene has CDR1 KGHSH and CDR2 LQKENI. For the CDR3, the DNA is TGTGCCAGCTCACCGGGGCGCAGGGGCGATGAGCAGTTCTTC. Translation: CASSPGRRGDEQFF. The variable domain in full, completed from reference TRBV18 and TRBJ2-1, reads NAGVMQNPRHLVRRRGQEARLRCSPMKGHSHVYWYRQLPEEGLKFMVYLQKENIIDESGMPKERFSAEFPKEGPSILRIQQVVRGDSAAYFCASSPGRRGDEQFFGPGTRLTVL.

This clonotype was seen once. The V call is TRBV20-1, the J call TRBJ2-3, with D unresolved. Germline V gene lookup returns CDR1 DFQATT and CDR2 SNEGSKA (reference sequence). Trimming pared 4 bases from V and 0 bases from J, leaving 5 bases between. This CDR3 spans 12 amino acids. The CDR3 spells CSATDSTDTQYF. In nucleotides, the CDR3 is TGCAGTGCTACGGACAGCACAGATACGCAGTATTTT.

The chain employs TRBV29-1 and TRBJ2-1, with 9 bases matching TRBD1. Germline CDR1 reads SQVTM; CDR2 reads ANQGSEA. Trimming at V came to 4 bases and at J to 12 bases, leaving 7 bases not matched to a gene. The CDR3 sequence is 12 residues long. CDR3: CSVVPGQGGQFF. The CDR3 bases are TGCAGCGTTGTACCGGGACAGGGTGGGCAGTTCTTC.

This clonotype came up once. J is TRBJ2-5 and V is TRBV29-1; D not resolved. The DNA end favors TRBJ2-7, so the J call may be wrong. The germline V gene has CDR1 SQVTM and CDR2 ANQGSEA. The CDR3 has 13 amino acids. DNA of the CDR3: TGCAGCGTTGCTAGGCTAGTCCCTGACGAGCAGTACTTC. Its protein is CSVARLVPDEQYF.

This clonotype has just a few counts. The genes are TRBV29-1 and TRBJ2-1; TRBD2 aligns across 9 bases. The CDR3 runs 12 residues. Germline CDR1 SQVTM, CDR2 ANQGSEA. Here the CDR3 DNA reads TGCAGAGGGACTAGCAAGTTGAATGAGCAGTTCTTC. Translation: CRGTSKLNEQFF.

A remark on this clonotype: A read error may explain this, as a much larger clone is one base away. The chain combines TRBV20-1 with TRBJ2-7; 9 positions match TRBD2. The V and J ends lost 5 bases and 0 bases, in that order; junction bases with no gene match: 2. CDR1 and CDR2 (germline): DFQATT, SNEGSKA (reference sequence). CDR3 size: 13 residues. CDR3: CSADSGSSYEQYF. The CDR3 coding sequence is TGCAGTGCTGATAGCGGGAGCTCCTACGAGCAGTACTTC.

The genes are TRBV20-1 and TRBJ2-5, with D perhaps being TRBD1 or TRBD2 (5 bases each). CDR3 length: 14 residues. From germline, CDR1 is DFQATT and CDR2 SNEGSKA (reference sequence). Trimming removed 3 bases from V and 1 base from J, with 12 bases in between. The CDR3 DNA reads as TGCAGTGCTAGGCCGGGACCCTCCCAAGAGACCCAGTACTTC. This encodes CSARPGPSQETQYF.

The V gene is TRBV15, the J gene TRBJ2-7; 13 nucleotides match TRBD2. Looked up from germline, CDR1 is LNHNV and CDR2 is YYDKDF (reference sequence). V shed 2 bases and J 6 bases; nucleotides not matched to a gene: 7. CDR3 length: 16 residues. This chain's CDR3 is CATSRNPTSGRSEQYF. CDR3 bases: TGTGCCACCAGCAGAAACCCGACTAGCGGGAGGAGCGAGCAGTACTTC.

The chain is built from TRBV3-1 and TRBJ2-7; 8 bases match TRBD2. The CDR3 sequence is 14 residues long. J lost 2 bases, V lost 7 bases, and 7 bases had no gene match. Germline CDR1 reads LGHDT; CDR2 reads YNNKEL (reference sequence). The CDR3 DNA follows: TGTGCCAGCACCCTCACTAGCGGTACCTACGAGCAGTACTTC. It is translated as CASTLTSGTYEQYF.

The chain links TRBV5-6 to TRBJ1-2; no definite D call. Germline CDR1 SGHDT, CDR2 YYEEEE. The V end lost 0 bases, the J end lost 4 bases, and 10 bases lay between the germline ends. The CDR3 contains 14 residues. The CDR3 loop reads CASSLAEEPYGYTF. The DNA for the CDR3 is TGTGCCAGCAGCTTGGCCGAGGAACCCTATGGCTACACCTTC. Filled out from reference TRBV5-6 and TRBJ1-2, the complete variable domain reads DAGVTQSPTHLIKTRGQQVTLRCSPKSGHDTVSWYQQALGQGPQFIFQYYEEEERQRGNFPDRFSGHQFPNYSSELNVNALLLGDSALYLCASSLAEEPYGYTFGSGTRLTVV.

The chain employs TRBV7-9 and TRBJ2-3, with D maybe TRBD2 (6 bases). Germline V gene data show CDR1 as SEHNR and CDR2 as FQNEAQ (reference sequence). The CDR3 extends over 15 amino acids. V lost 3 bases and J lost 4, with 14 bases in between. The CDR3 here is CASSLEGMRSDTQYF. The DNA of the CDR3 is TGTGCCAGCAGCTTGGAGGGAATGCGGTCAGATACGCAGTATTTT.

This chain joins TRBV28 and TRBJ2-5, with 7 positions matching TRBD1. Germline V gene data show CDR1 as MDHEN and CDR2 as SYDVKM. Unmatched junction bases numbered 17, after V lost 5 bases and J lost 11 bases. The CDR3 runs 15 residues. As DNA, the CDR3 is TGTGCCAGCAGTGCGCCCAGGGGGAGCGGCGACGTGCAGTACTTC. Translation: CASSAPRGSGDVQYF.

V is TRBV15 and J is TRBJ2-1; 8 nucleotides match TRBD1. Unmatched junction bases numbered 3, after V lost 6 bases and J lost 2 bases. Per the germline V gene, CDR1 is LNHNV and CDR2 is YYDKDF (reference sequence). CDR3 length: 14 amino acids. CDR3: CATSQGAAYNEQFF. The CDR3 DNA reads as TGTGCCACCAGTCAGGGGGCGGCCTACAATGAGCAGTTCTTC.

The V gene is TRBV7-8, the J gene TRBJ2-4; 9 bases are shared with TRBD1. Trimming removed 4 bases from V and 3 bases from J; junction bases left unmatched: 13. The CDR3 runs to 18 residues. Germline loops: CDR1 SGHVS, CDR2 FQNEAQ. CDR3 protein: CASSSPPGQGMDKNIQYF. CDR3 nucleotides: TGTGCCAGCAGCTCTCCCCCGGGACAGGGAATGGACAAAAACATTCAGTACTTC.

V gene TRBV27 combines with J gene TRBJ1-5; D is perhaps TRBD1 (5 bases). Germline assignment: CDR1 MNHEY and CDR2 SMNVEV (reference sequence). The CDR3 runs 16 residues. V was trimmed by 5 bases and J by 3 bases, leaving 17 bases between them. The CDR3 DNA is TGTGCCAGCAGTCCCTCCCGGGGGGAGATCAATCAGCCCCAGCATTTT. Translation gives CASSPSRGEINQPQHF.

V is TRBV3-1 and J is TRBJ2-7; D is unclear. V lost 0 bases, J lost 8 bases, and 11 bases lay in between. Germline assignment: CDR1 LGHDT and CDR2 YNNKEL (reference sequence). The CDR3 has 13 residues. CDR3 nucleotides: TGTGCCAGCAGCCAAGATTGGGCAGACAAGCAGTACTTC. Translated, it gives CASSQDWADKQYF.

CDR3 amino acids: CASSPAIATSTDTQYF. CDR3 DNA sequence: TGTGCCAGCTCACCAGCCATAGCGACCAGCACAGATACGCAGTATTTT. This chain links TRBV18 with TRBJ2-3, with D possibly matching TRBD2 (5 bases). This CDR3 is 16 amino acids long. V lost 2 bases and J 0 bases, leaving 12 bases between the germline ends. The germline CDR1 and CDR2 sequences are KGHSH and LQKENI.

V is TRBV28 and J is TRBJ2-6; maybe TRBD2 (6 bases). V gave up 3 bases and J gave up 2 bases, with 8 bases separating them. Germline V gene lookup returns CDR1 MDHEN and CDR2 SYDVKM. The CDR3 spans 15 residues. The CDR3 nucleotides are TGTGCCAGCAGTTTTTGGGGGGCTGGGGCCAACGTCCTGACTTTC. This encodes CASSFWGAGANVLTF.

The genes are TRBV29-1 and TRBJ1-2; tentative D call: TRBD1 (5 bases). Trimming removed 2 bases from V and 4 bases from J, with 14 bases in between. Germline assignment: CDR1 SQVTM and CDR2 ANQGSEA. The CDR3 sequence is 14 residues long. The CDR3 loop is CSVERDDSIYGYTF. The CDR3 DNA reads TGCAGCGTTGAAAGGGACGACAGCATCTATGGCTACACCTTC.